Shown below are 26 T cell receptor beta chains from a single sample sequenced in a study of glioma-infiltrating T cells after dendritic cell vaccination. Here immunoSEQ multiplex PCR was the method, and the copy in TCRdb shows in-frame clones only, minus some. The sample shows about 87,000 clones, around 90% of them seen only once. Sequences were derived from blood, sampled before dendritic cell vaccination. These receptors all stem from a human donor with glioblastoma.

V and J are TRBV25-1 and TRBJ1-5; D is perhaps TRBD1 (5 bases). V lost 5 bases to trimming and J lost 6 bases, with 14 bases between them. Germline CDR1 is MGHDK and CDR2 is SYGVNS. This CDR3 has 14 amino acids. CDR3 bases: TGTGCCAGCAGTTCCGGTGGGGCAGGTCAGCCCCAGCATTTT. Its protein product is CASSSGGAGQPQHF. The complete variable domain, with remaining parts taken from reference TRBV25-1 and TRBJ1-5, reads EADIYQTPRYLVIGTGKKITLECSQTMGHDKMYWYQQDPGMELHLIHYSYGVNSTEKGDLSSESTVSRIRTEHFPLTLESARPSHTSQYLCASSSGGAGQPQHFGDGTRLSIL.

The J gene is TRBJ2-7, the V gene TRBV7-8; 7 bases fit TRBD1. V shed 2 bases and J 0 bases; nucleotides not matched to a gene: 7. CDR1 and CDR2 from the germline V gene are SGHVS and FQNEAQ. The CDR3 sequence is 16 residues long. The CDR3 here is CASSLIGTASSYEQYF. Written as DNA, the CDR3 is TGTGCCAGCAGCTTAATTGGGACAGCAAGCTCCTACGAGCAGTACTTC.

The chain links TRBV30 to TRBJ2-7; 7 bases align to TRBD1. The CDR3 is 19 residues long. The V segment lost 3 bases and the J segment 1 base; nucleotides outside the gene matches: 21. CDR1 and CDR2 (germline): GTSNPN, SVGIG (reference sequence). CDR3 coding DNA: TGTGCCTGGAGGCCACCGCCGGGACAGATGAAGTCCGGATCCTACGAGCAGTACTTC. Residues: CAWRPPPGQMKSGSYEQYF.

The CDR3 nucleotides read TGTGCCAGCAGTGAAACGGGGGGAACTAACTATGGCTACACCTTC. It specifies CASSETGGTNYGYTF. The chain links TRBV2 to TRBJ1-2; weak D call: TRBD1 (5 bases). Trimming shortened V by 2 bases and J by 0 bases, and 10 bases separated the two germline ends. Germline values: CDR1 SNHLY, CDR2 FYNNEI. The CDR3 covers 15 residues. Full variable domain (rest looked up from reference TRBV2 and TRBJ1-2): EPEVTQTPSHQVTQMGQEVILRCVPISNHLYFYWYRQILGQKVEFLVSFYNNEISEKSEIFDDQFSVERPDGSNFTLKIRSTKLEDSAMYFCASSETGGTNYGYTFGSGTRLTVV.

The CDR3 sequence is CASSFVAGGNEQFF. CDR3 coding DNA: TGTGCCAGCAGCTTCGTAGCGGGAGGAAATGAGCAGTTCTTC. V and J are TRBV7-9 and TRBJ2-1, with TRBD2 identical over 10 bases. V was pared by 3 bases and J by 7 bases, with 3 bases of the junction left unmatched. CDR3 length: 14 amino acids. Germline values: CDR1 SEHNR, CDR2 FQNEAQ (reference sequence).

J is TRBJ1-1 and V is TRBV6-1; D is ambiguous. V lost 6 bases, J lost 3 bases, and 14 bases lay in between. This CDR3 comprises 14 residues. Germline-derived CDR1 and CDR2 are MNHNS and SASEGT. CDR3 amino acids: CASRSLGRYTEAFF. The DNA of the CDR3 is TGTGCCAGCAGATCCTTGGGGAGGTACACTGAAGCTTTCTTT.

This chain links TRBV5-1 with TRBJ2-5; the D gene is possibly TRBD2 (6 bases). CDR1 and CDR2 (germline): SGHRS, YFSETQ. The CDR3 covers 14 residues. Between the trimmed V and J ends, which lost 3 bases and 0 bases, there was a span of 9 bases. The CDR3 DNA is TGCGCCAGCAGCTCCGGGGAGGACCAAGAGACCCAGTACTTC. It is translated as CASSSGEDQETQYF.

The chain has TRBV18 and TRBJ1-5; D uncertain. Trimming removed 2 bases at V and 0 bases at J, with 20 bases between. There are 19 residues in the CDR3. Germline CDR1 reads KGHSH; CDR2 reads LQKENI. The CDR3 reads CASSPLVWANLYSNQPQHF. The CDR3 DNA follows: TGTGCCAGCTCACCATTGGTTTGGGCGAATTTATATAGCAATCAGCCCCAGCATTTT.

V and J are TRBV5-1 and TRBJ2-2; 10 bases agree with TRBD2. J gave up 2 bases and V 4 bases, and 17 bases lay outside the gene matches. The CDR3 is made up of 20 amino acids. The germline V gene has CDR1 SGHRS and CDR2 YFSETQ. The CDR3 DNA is TGCGCCAGCAGCGCATCACTTACTAGCGGGGCCCATTTTAACACCGGGGAGCTGTTTTTT. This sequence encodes CASSASLTSGAHFNTGELFF.

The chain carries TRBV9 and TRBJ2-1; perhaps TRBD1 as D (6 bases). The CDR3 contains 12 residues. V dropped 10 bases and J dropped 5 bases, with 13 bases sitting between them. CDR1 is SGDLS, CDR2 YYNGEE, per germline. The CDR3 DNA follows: TGTGCCGGGGGCCGGACTGACAATGAGCAGTTCTTC. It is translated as CAGGRTDNEQFF.

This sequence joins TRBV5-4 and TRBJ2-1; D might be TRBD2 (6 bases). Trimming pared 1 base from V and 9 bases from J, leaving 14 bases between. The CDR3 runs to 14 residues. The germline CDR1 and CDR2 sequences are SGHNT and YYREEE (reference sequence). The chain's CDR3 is CASSLWEAIGEQFF. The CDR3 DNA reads TGTGCCAGCAGCTTGTGGGAGGCCATCGGTGAGCAGTTCTTC. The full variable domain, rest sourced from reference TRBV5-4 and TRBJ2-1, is ETGVTQSPTHLIKTRGQQVTLRCSSQSGHNTVSWYQQALGQGPQFIFQYYREEENGRGNFPPRFSGLQFPNYSSELNVNALELDDSALYLCASSLWEAIGEQFFGPGTRLTVL.

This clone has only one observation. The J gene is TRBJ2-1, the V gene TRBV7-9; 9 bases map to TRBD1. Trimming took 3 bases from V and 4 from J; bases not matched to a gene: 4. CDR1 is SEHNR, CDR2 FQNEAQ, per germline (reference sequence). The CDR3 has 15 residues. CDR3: CASSFLDRGYNEQFF. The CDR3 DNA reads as TGTGCCAGCAGCTTCTTGGACAGGGGATACAATGAGCAGTTCTTC.

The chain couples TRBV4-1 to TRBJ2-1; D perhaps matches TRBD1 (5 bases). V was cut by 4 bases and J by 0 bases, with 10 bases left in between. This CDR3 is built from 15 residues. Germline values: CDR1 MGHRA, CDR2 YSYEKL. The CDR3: CASSLRQSSYNEQFF. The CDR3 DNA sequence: TGCGCCAGCAGCCTGAGACAGAGCTCCTACAATGAGCAGTTCTTC.

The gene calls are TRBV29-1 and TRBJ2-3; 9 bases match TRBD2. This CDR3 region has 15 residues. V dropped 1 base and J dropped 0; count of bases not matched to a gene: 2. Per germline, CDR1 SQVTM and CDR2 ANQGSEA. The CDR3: CSVEGTSESTDTQYF. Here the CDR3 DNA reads TGCAGCGTTGAAGGGACTAGCGAAAGCACAGATACGCAGTATTTT.

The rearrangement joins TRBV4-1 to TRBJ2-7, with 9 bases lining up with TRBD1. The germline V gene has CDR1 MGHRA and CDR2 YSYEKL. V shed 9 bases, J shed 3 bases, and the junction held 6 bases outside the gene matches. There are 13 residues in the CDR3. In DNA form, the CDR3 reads TGCGCCAGTTCCCGGGACAGGGACTACGAGCAGTACTTC. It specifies CASSRDRDYEQYF.

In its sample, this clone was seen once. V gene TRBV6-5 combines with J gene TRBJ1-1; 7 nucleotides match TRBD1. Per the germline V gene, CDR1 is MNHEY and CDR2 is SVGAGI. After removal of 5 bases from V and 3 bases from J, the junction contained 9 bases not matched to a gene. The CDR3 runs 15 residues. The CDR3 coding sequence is TGTGCCAGCAGTCGAATGGGACAGAGTGACACTGAAGCTTTCTTT. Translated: CASSRMGQSDTEAFF.

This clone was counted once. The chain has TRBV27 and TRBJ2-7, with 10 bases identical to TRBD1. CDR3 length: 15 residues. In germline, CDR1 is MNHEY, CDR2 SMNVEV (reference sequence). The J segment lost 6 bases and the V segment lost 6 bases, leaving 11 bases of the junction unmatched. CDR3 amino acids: CASSPLTGGSIEQYF. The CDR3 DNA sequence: TGTGCCAGCAGCCCCCTGACAGGGGGCTCAATCGAGCAGTACTTC.

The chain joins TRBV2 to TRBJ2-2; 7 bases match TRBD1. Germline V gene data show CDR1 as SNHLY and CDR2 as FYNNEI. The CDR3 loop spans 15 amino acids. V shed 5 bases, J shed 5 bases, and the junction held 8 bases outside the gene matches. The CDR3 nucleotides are TGTGCCAGCAGTATGCGACAGGGAAGGACCGGGGAGCTGTTTTTT. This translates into CASSMRQGRTGELFF.

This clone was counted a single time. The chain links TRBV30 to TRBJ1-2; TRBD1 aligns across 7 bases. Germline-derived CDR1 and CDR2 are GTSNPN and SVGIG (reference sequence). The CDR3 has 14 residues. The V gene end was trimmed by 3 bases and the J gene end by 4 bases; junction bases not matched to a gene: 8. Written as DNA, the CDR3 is TGTGCCTGGAGGCGGAGGGGGCAGATCTATGGCTACACCTTC. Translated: CAWRRRGQIYGYTF. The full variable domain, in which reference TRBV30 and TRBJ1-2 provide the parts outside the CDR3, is SQTIHQWPATLVQPVGSPLSLECTVEGTSNPNLYWYRQAAGRGLQLLFYSVGIGQISSEVPQNLSASRPQDRQFILSSKKLLLSDSGFYLCAWRRRGQIYGYTFGSGTRLTVV.

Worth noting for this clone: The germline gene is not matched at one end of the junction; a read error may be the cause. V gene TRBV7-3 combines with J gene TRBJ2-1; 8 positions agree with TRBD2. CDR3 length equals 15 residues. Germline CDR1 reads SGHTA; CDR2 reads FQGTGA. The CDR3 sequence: CASSLTRTSRDEQFF. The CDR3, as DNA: TGTGCCAGCAGCCTAACCCGGACTAGCAGGGATGAGCAGTTCTTC.

In DNA, the CDR3 is TGTGCCAGCAGTGAAACCTCGGACGAGCAGTACTTC. This translates into CASSETSDEQYF. The rearrangement links TRBV2 to TRBJ2-7; D not certain. The length of the CDR3 is 12 residues. Trimming pared 2 bases from V and 5 bases from J, leaving 7 bases between. Germline V gene lookup returns CDR1 SNHLY and CDR2 FYNNEI.

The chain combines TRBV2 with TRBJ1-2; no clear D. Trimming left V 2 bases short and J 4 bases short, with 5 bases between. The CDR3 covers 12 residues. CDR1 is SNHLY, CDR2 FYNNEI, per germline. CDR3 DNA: TGTGCCAGCAGTGAACTTAGCTATGGCTACACCTTC. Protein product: CASSELSYGYTF. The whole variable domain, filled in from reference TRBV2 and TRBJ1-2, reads EPEVTQTPSHQVTQMGQEVILRCVPISNHLYFYWYRQILGQKVEFLVSFYNNEISEKSEIFDDQFSVERPDGSNFTLKIRSTKLEDSAMYFCASSELSYGYTFGSGTRLTVV.

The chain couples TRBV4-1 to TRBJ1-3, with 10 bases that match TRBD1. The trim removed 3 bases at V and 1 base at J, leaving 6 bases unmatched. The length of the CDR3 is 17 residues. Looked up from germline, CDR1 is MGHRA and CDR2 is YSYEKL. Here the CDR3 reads CASSHGTGAFSGNTIYF. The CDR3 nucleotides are TGCGCCAGCAGCCACGGGACAGGGGCCTTTTCTGGAAACACCATATATTTT.

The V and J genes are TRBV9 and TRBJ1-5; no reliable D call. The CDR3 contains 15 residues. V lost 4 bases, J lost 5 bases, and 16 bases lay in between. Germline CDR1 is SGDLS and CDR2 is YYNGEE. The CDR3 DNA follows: TGTGCCAGCAGCCTGGTTGGGCAGCCCGATCAGCCCCAGCATTTT. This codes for CASSLVGQPDQPQHF.

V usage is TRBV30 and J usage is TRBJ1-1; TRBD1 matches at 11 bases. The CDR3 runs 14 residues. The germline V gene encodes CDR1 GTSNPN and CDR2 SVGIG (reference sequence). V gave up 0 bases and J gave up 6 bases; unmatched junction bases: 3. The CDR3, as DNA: TGTGCCTGGAGTGTGTTGGGACAGGGGGCTGAAGCTTTCTTT. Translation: CAWSVLGQGAEAFF.

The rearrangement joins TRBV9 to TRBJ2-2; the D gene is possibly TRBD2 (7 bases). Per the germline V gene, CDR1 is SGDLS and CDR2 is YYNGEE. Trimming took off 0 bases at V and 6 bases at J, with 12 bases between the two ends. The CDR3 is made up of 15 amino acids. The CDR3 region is CASSVDGGHAGELFF. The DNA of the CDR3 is TGTGCCAGCAGCGTAGACGGGGGGCACGCCGGGGAGCTGTTTTTT.